These T cell receptor beta chains were read from a single sample in a study of T cell responses to AZD1222 COVID-19 vaccine. The data were produced by immunoSEQ multiplex PCR, yet TCRdb's version contains in-frame clones alone and is incomplete. Here the sample spans 150,000 to 250,000 clones, 85% to 95% being singletons. The sequenced sample was peripheral blood, obtained 28 days after the second AZD1222 dose. The receptors originated from an adult who received the AZD1222 COVID-19 vaccine. Both conserved end residues are part of each CDR3. D genes are given only for firm matches. Rows give clone size only sometimes, using once, few, many, or a class for an expanded clone.

CDR3: CASSLVGSAVSFYEQYF
DNA: TGTGCCAGCAGCTTAGTCGGCTCCGCGGTGTCTTTCTACGAGCAGTACTTC
D: NA
J: TRBJ2-7
size: once
V: TRBV7-2

CDR3: CASSRDRDAEAFF
DNA: TGTGCCAGCAGCCGGGACAGGGACGCTGAAGCTTTCTTT
D: TRBD1
J: TRBJ1-1
size: once
V: TRBV5-6

CDR3: CASSLSPENTEAFF
DNA: TGTGCCAGCAGCTTATCACCCGAGAACACTGAAGCTTTCTTT
D: NA
J: TRBJ1-1
size: NA
V: TRBV7-2

CDR3: CASSLQANQPQHF
DNA: TGTGCCAGCAGCTTGCAGGCCAATCAGCCCCAGCATTTT
D: NA
J: TRBJ1-5
size: NA
V: TRBV5-5

CDR3: CASRPFGSRNTEAFF
DNA: TGTGCCAGCCGCCCCTTTGGCTCCCGTAACACTGAAGCTTTCTTT
D: NA
J: TRBJ1-1
size: NA
V: TRBV5-4

CDR3: CASSLRLRGNEQFF
DNA: TGTGCCAGCAGCCTCCGACTAAGGGGCAATGAGCAGTTCTTC
D: NA
J: TRBJ2-1
size: NA
V: TRBV27

CDR3: CASSPSGAYSNQPQHF
DNA: TGTGCCAGCAGCCCAAGCGGGGCGTATAGCAATCAGCCCCAGCATTTT
D: NA
J: TRBJ1-5
size: NA
V: TRBV9

CDR3: CASSLVPQSTRGRGTQYF
DNA: TGTGCCAGCAGCTTAGTCCCCCAATCGACACGGGGCAGAGGGACCCAGTACTTC
D: NA
J: TRBJ2-5
size: NA
V: TRBV11-2

CDR3: CAGSGQAYNEQFF
DNA: TGTGCCGGCTCTGGACAGGCGTACAATGAGCAGTTCTTC
D: TRBD1
J: TRBJ2-1
size: NA
V: TRBV5-8

CDR3: CASSLGTEPSNEQFF
DNA: TGCGCCAGCAGCTTGGGGACGGAACCCAGCAATGAGCAGTTCTTC
D: NA
J: TRBJ2-1
size: NA
V: TRBV5-1

CDR3: CSVDRGQGNTIYF
DNA: TGCAGCGTAGACAGGGGGCAAGGAAACACCATATATTTT
D: TRBD1
J: TRBJ1-3
size: NA
V: TRBV29-1

CDR3: CASSTRTGELGANVLTF
DNA: TGTGCCAGCAGCACCAGGACAGGCGAGCTTGGGGCCAACGTCCTGACTTTC
D: TRBD1
J: TRBJ2-6
size: NA
V: TRBV7-3

CDR3: CASSQVGTQPQHF
DNA: TGTGCCAGCAGCCAAGTGGGGACTCAGCCCCAGCATTTT
D: NA
J: TRBJ1-5
size: NA
V: TRBV3-1/TRBV3-2

CDR3: CASSPMGTGHYGYTF
DNA: TGTGCCAGTAGTCCGATGGGGACAGGCCACTATGGCTACACCTTC
D: TRBD1
J: TRBJ1-2
size: NA
V: TRBV19

CDR3: CASRSGEAIYGYTF
DNA: TGTGCCAGTAGATCGGGGGAGGCGATCTATGGCTACACCTTC
D: NA
J: TRBJ1-2
size: NA
V: TRBV19

CDR3: CASSGTQGAGTGELFF
DNA: TGTGCCAGCAGCGGAACACAGGGGGCGGGAACCGGGGAGCTGTTTTTT
D: TRBD1
J: TRBJ2-2
size: once
V: TRBV5-4

CDR3: CSVEGLPAQFF
DNA: TGCAGCGTTGAAGGCCTGCCTGCGCAGTTCTTC
D: NA
J: TRBJ2-1
size: NA
V: TRBV29-1

CDR3: CASGKGLPYNEQFF
DNA: TGTGCCAGCGGCAAGGGACTACCATACAATGAGCAGTTCTTC
D: TRBD2
J: TRBJ2-1
size: NA
V: TRBV7-2